A selection of T cell receptor beta chains follows, all from one sample in a study of Graves' ophthalmopathy and Graves' hyperthyroidism. TCRdb analysed the multiplex PCR reads with MiXCR anew, one entry per CDR3 protein. The sample has approximately 640,000 distinct CDR3 sequences, about 38% seen once. Sequenced input: peripheral blood. Source of these receptors: an adult man with Graves' ophthalmopathy. The CDR3 runs from the conserved cysteine through the conserved F or W. A D gene is named only where the DNA matches it firmly. Size is omitted from some rows. Given values are once, few, many or a class for expanded clones.

j_call v_call d_call cdr3_length clone_size cdr3_aa cdr3_nt
TRBJ2-7 TRBV10-3 TRBD1 15 NA CAISRRPTGVDEQYF TGTGCCATCAGTCGGAGGCCGACAGGGGTGGACGAGCAGTACTTC
TRBJ1-5 TRBV25-1 TRBD1 16 NA CASSATGTGNNQPQHF TGTGCCAGCAGTGCAACCGGGACAGGGAACAATCAGCCCCAGCATTTT
TRBJ1-4 TRBV5-6 NA 13 few CAWSLGPGGKLFF TGTGCCTGGAGTTTAGGACCTGGCGGAAAACTGTTTTTT
TRBJ1-2 TRBV19 TRBD1 14 NA CASRGTGAVHGYTF TGTGCCAGTAGGGGTACAGGGGCCGTTCATGGCTACACCTTC
TRBJ1-4 TRBV10-3 TRBD1 14 NA CAISGDRVNEKLFF TGTGCCATCAGTGGGGACAGGGTCAATGAGAAACTGTTTTTT
TRBJ2-7 TRBV20-1 NA 14 NA CSARGTRHSYEQYF TGCAGTGCTAGAGGTACGAGGCACTCCTACGAGCAGTACTTC
TRBJ1-2 TRBV10-3 NA 14 NA CASRPGPLNYGYTF TGTGCCAGCAGACCCGGTCCACTTAACTATGGCTACACCTTC
TRBJ2-3 TRBV9 TRBD1 15 NA CASSVSGGAPDTQYF TGTGCCAGCAGCGTTTCAGGGGGCGCACCCGATACGCAGTATTTT
TRBJ2-5 TRBV11-2 TRBD1 15 many CASSSLGTGAETQYF TGTGCCAGCAGTTCACTAGGGACAGGCGCAGAGACCCAGTACTTC
TRBJ2-5 TRBV7-3 TRBD2 19 few CASSLRLAGETRRQETQYF TGTGCCAGCAGCTTAAGACTAGCGGGAGAGACTAGACGACAAGAGACCCAGTACTTC
TRBJ2-7 TRBV20-1 TRBD1 12 many CSAGRTGNEQYF TGCAGTGCTGGCCGGACAGGGAACGAGCAGTACTTC
TRBJ2-7 TRBV29-1 NA 16 NA CSVVGQTSGHFYEQYF TGCAGCGTGGTTGGCCAGACCTCGGGACACTTCTACGAGCAGTACTTC
TRBJ2-2 TRBV7-9 TRBD2 15 NA CASSQDGGGTGELFF TGTGCCAGCAGCCAAGATGGGGGGGGGACCGGGGAGCTGTTTTTT
TRBJ1-4 TRBV12-5 NA 14 NA CASGLVPRDEKLFF TGTGCTAGTGGTTTGGTACCCAGGGATGAAAAACTGTTTTTT
TRBJ1-1 TRBV4-1 TRBD1 15 many CASSAGQGANTEAFF TGCGCCAGCAGCGCCGGACAGGGGGCGAACACTGAAGCTTTCTTT
TRBJ2-7 TRBV7-3 NA 15 many CASSLTFAGFDEQYF TGTGCCAGCAGCTTAACGTTTGCAGGGTTCGACGAGCAGTACTTC
TRBJ1-6 TRBV10-3 TRBD1 13 once CASSDGTARTLHF TGTGCCAGCAGTGACGGGACAGCCAGGACCCTCCACTTT
TRBJ2-7 TRBV15 NA 16 many CATSRGEIQSSYEQYF TGTGCCACCAGCAGAGGAGAGATCCAAAGCTCCTACGAGCAGTACTTC
TRBJ2-7 TRBV5-1 NA 16 NA CASSLGVGREFYEQYF TGCGCCAGCAGCTTGGGGGTGGGGCGGGAATTCTACGAGCAGTACTTC
TRBJ1-1 TRBV11-2 NA 13 many CASSDGPNTEAFF TGTGCCAGCAGCGACGGACCGAACACTGAAGCTTTCTTT
TRBJ2-7 TRBV2 NA 12 few CASSLPRHEQYF TGTGCCAGCAGTTTACCCCGCCACGAGCAGTACTTC
TRBJ1-2 TRBV12-3/TRBV12-4 NA 16 many CASRDNRDPQAYGYTF TGTGCCAGCAGAGATAACCGGGACCCACAGGCCTATGGCTACACCTTC
TRBJ2-5 TRBV10-3 NA 14 NA CAISSGHLQETQYF TGTGCCATCAGTAGCGGGCACCTCCAAGAGACCCAGTACTTC
TRBJ2-1 TRBV7-9 NA 13 many CASSPPPGYEQFF TGTGCCAGCAGCCCTCCCCCAGGGTATGAGCAGTTCTTC
TRBJ2-5 TRBV11-1 TRBD2 16 NA CASSRRTSGVGETQYF TGTGCCAGCAGCAGAAGGACTAGCGGGGTGGGGGAGACCCAGTACTTC
TRBJ2-1 TRBV29-1 NA 14 few CSVGLSSPPNEQFF TGCAGCGTTGGGTTGTCCAGCCCGCCCAATGAGCAGTTCTTC
TRBJ1-5 TRBV5-1 NA 14 many CASSLSTMDQPQHF TGCGCCAGCAGCTTGTCCACAATGGATCAGCCCCAGCATTTT
TRBJ2-7 TRBV7-2 TRBD1 16 NA CASSSSARDRAHEQYF TGTGCCAGCAGCTCCAGTGCTAGGGACAGGGCCCACGAGCAGTACTTC
TRBJ1-5 TRBV24-1 NA 16 NA CATSDLDSGVDQPQHF TGTGCCACCAGTGATTTAGACTCGGGAGTGGATCAGCCCCAGCATTTT
TRBJ2-7 TRBV10-3 TRBD2 14 NA CASSPGLGPNEQYF TGTGCCAGCTCACCGGGACTAGGCCCGAACGAGCAGTACTTC